The clone carrying this T cell receptor (beta chain) was picked up one time. These data originate in a study of blood T cell repertoires in COVID-19. Original processing methods: Quantification of nucleated cells was approximated via reference gene primer amplification. The protocol was immunoSEQ multiplex PCR, while the TCRdb copy is restricted to in-frame clones and leaves out a portion. The DNA gave D and trimming, while V, J and clone size come from that table. This sample has around 320,000 clones, with roughly 90% found just once. Everyone who took part was roughly 18 to 89 years old, and they came from 20 to 25 US areas. This CDR3 has 14 amino acids. Germline V CDR1 and CDR2: SGHDT, YYEEEE. The V and J ends lost 4 bases and 5 bases respectively, with 15 bases between them.

Specimen: PBMCs or T cells enriched from blood (not recorded which). The chain combines TRBV5-6 with TRBJ1-2, with D perhaps TRBD1 (6 bases). The clonotype originates from a woman aged 25 to 39 who had been exposed to COVID-19. The CDR3 DNA reads as TGTGCCAGCAGCACCAGGGGACCTACTTATGGCTACACCTTC. This sequence encodes CASSTRGPTYGYTF.